Listed below are T cell receptor beta chains from one sample, sequenced in a study of T cell responses to AZD1222 COVID-19 vaccine. TCRdb's table, derived via immunoSEQ multiplex PCR, lists solely in-frame clones and lacks some. The repertoire holds around 78,000 clones, 70% to 90% seen once, with more than 5% in the top ten. Specimen: peripheral blood, collected on day 0 of MenACWY control vaccination. These receptors originate from an adult in good health. CDR3s include the opening cysteine and the closing phenylalanine or tryptophan. The D gene is left open where the match is weak. Size is stated for part of the rows, as once, few or many counts, or as a class when the clone is expanded.

abundance: NA; v_gene: TRBV27; j_gene: TRBJ1-2; d_gene: TRBD1; CDR3nt: TGTGCCAGTCGGTCGGGGACAGGGAACTATGGCTACACCTTC; CDR3aa: CASRSGTGNYGYTF
abundance: NA; v_gene: TRBV15; j_gene: TRBJ1-2; d_gene: TRBD1; CDR3nt: TGTGCCACCAGCGGAGAAGACAGGGCTAGCTATGGCTACACCTTC; CDR3aa: CATSGEDRASYGYTF
abundance: NA; v_gene: TRBV15; j_gene: TRBJ2-2; d_gene: NA; CDR3nt: TGTGCCACCAGCAGAGATGGTGGTACCGGGGAGCTGTTTTTT; CDR3aa: CATSRDGGTGELFF
abundance: NA; v_gene: TRBV2; j_gene: TRBJ2-5; d_gene: NA; CDR3nt: TGTGCCAGCATGTACATACGTGAGGGGTTGCGGCAAGAGACCCAGTACTTC; CDR3aa: CASMYIREGLRQETQYF
abundance: NA; v_gene: TRBV7-9; j_gene: TRBJ1-1; d_gene: NA; CDR3nt: TGTGCCAGCAGCCCAAGAAAAGGGGATACTGAAGCTTTCTTT; CDR3aa: CASSPRKGDTEAFF
abundance: NA; v_gene: TRBV27; j_gene: TRBJ1-5; d_gene: NA; CDR3nt: TGTGCCAGCGCCCCAAAAGGAAATCAGCCCCAGCATTTT; CDR3aa: CASAPKGNQPQHF
abundance: NA; v_gene: TRBV30; j_gene: TRBJ1-2; d_gene: NA; CDR3nt: TGTGCCTGGAGTCAGGCCAGCTATGGCTACACCTTC; CDR3aa: CAWSQASYGYTF
abundance: NA; v_gene: TRBV28; j_gene: TRBJ1-2; d_gene: TRBD1; CDR3nt: TGTGCCAGCAGTTTTATACAGGGGGGCAAGGGAGGCTACACCTTC; CDR3aa: CASSFIQGGKGGYTF
abundance: NA; v_gene: TRBV12-3/TRBV12-4; j_gene: TRBJ2-3; d_gene: NA; CDR3nt: TGTGCCAGCAGTTTTGGAACAGATACGCAGTATTTT; CDR3aa: CASSFGTDTQYF
abundance: NA; v_gene: TRBV6-5; j_gene: TRBJ1-2; d_gene: NA; CDR3nt: TGTGCCAGCAGTTCGACGGAAAACTATGGCTACACCTTC; CDR3aa: CASSSTENYGYTF
abundance: NA; v_gene: TRBV5-4; j_gene: TRBJ2-3; d_gene: NA; CDR3nt: TGTGCCAGCAGCTTGGACAGAAAAGATACGCAGTATTTT; CDR3aa: CASSLDRKDTQYF
abundance: once; v_gene: TRBV2; j_gene: TRBJ1-5; d_gene: NA; CDR3nt: TGTGCCAGCAGAGACACTAGCAATCAGCCCCAGCATTTT; CDR3aa: CASRDTSNQPQHF
abundance: NA; v_gene: TRBV5-4; j_gene: TRBJ1-2; d_gene: NA; CDR3nt: TGTGCCAGCAGCTTGGAACAGAACTATGGCTACACCTTC; CDR3aa: CASSLEQNYGYTF
abundance: few; v_gene: TRBV6-4; j_gene: TRBJ1-2; d_gene: NA; CDR3nt: TGTGCCAGCAGTGACTCGCGTCGGGGCGACTATGGCTACACCTTC; CDR3aa: CASSDSRRGDYGYTF
abundance: NA; v_gene: TRBV27; j_gene: TRBJ1-2; d_gene: NA; CDR3nt: TGTGCCAGCAACAGCAAAGGGGCCCATTCCTTGTATGGCTACACCTTC; CDR3aa: CASNSKGAHSLYGYTF
abundance: NA; v_gene: TRBV5-1; j_gene: TRBJ2-5; d_gene: NA; CDR3nt: TGCGCCAGCAGCCCCTCAGGGGGGATTCAAGAGACCCAGTACTTC; CDR3aa: CASSPSGGIQETQYF
abundance: once; v_gene: TRBV7-8; j_gene: TRBJ2-2; d_gene: NA; CDR3nt: TGTGCCAGCAGCTTAGTCGGGGGTGGTACCGGGGAGCTGTTTTTT; CDR3aa: CASSLVGGGTGELFF
abundance: NA; v_gene: TRBV15; j_gene: TRBJ1-5; d_gene: NA; CDR3nt: TGTGCCACCAGCTTCTCCACGGGGGGATATAGCAATCAGCCCCAGCATTTT; CDR3aa: CATSFSTGGYSNQPQHF
abundance: NA; v_gene: TRBV6-4; j_gene: TRBJ2-2; d_gene: TRBD1; CDR3nt: TGTGCCAGCAGTGAGGGGACAGGGTACGCCGGGGAGCTGTTTTTT; CDR3aa: CASSEGTGYAGELFF
abundance: NA; v_gene: TRBV30; j_gene: TRBJ2-1; d_gene: NA; CDR3nt: TGTGCCTGGAGTGTTGTGAATGAGCAGTTCTTC; CDR3aa: CAWSVVNEQFF
abundance: NA; v_gene: TRBV28; j_gene: TRBJ2-7; d_gene: NA; CDR3nt: TGTGCCAGCACCAACGGGCCAGCCTACGAGCAGTACTTC; CDR3aa: CASTNGPAYEQYF
abundance: NA; v_gene: TRBV29-1; j_gene: TRBJ2-5; d_gene: TRBD2; CDR3nt: TGCAGCGTTGCGGCTAGCGGGGGGGCGACCCAGTACTTC; CDR3aa: CSVAASGGATQYF
abundance: once; v_gene: TRBV7-3; j_gene: TRBJ1-2; d_gene: NA; CDR3nt: TGTGCCAGCAGCTTAGACGGCGACGGGAGGTCGGATGGCTACACCTTC; CDR3aa: CASSLDGDGRSDGYTF
abundance: NA; v_gene: TRBV5-3; j_gene: TRBJ2-7; d_gene: NA; CDR3nt: TGTGCCAGAAGCTTGGACGAGCAGTACTTC; CDR3aa: CARSLDEQYF